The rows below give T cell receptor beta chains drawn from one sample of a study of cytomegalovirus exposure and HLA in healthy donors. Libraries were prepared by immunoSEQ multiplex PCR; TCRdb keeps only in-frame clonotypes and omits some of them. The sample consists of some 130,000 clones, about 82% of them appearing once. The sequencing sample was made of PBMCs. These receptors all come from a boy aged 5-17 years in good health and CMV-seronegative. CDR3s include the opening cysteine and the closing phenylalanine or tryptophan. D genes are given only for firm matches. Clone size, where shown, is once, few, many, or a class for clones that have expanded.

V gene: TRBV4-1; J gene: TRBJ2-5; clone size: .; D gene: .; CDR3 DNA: TGCGCCAGCAGCGATCAGGGCGTTGAGACCCAGTACTTC; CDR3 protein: CASSDQGVETQYF
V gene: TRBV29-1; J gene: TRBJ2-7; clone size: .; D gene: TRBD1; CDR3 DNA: TGCAGCGCTTCGACAGGGGGGCGGTACGAGCAGTACTTC; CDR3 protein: CSASTGGRYEQYF
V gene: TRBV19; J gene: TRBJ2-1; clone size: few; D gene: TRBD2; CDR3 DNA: TGTGCCAGTAGTATAGCAGCGGGAGGGCCAAATGAGCAGTTCTTC; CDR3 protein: CASSIAAGGPNEQFF
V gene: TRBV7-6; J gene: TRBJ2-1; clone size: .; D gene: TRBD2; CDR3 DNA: TGTGCCAGCAGCGCACGTCTAGCGGGAGTACGGTTCTTC; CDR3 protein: CASSARLAGVRFF
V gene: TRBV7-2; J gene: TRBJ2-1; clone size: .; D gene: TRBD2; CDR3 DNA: TGTGCCAGCAGCGCGGGACCGGGACTAGCTGTAAATGAGCAGTTCTTC; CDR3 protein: CASSAGPGLAVNEQFF
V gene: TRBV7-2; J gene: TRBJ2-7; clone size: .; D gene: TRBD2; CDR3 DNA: TGTGCCAGCAGCTCCGGGACTAGCTACTTCTACGAGCAGTACTTC; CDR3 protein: CASSSGTSYFYEQYF
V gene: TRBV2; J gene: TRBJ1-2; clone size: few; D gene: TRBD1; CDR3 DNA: TGTGCCAGCAGAGATCGGACAGGGGATTACTATGGCTACACCTTC; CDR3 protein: CASRDRTGDYYGYTF
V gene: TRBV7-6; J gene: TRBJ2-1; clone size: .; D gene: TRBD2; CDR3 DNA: TGTGCCAGCAGCCGTAGACTAGCGGAATACAATGAGCAGTTCTTC; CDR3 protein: CASSRRLAEYNEQFF
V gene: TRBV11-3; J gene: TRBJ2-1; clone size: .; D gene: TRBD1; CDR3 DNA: TGTGCCAGCAGCTCCAGGGGGCAGAAGAAGAGTGAGCAGTTCTTC; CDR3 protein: CASSSRGQKKSEQFF
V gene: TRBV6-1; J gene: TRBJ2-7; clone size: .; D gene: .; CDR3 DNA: TGTGCCAGCAGTCCCCGACAGGCGAGCTCCTACGAGCAGTACTTC; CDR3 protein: CASSPRQASSYEQYF
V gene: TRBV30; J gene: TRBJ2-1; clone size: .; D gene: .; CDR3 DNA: TGTGCCTGGAGTGCCCCTTTGGCCACCCCCTACAATGAGCAGTTCTTC; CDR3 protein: CAWSAPLATPYNEQFF
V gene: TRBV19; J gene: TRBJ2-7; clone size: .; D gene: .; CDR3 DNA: TGTGCCAGTAGTATAGGCCAGGCCGGAAGCTCCTACGAGCAGTACTTC; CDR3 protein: CASSIGQAGSSYEQYF
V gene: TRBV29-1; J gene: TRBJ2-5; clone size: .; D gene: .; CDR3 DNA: TGCAGCGCCCGGAGGCATGCGGAGACCCAGTACTTC; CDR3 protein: CSARRHAETQYF
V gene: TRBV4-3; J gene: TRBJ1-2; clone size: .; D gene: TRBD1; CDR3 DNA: TGCGCCAGCAGCCAGGGACAGACTAACTATGGCTACACCTTC; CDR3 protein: CASSQGQTNYGYTF
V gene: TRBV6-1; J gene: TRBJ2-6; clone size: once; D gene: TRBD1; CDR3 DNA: TGTGCCAGCAGTGGACAGGGGGCGAGTGGGGCCAACGTCCTGACTTTC; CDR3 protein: CASSGQGASGANVLTF
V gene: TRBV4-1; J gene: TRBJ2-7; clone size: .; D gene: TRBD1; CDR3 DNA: TGCGCCAGCAGCCTCCGACAGGGGTCCTACGAGCAGTACTTC; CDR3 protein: CASSLRQGSYEQYF
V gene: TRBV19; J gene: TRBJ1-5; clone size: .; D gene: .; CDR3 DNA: TGTGCCAGTAGTCCCCCAAGGACTCGCAATCAGCCCCAGCATTTT; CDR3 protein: CASSPPRTRNQPQHF
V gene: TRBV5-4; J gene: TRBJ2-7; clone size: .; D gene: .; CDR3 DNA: TGTGCCAGCAGCTTGGGTAACTACGAGCAGTACTTC; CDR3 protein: CASSLGNYEQYF
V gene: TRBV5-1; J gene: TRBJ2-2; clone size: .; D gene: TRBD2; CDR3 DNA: TGCGCCAGCACCCCTCGGGGACTAGCGGGAGCCGGGGAGCTGTTTTTT; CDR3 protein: CASTPRGLAGAGELFF
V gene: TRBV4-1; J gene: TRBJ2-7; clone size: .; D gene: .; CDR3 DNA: TGCGCCAGCAGCCCAGAGGAGCACTTAAGGGGCGAGCAGTACTTC; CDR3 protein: CASSPEEHLRGEQYF
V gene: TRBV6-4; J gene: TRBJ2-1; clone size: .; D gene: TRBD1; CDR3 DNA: TGTGCCAGCAGTGACACTGGGACAGGGGGCCACAATGAGCAGTTCTTC; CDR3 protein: CASSDTGTGGHNEQFF
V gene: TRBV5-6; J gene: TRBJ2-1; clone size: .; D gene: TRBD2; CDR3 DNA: TGTGCCAGCAGCGCCGGACTAGCGGGGGTTTCCTACAATGAGCAGTTCTTC; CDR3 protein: CASSAGLAGVSYNEQFF
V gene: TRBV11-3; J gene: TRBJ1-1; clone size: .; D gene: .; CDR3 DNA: TGTGCCAGCAGCCCGGGACACCCGAACACTGAAGCTTTCTTT; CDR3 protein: CASSPGHPNTEAFF
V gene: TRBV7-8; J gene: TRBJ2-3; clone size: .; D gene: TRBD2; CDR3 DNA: TGTGCCAGCAGCGACCGACTAGCGGGAGACACAGATACGCAGTATTTT; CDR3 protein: CASSDRLAGDTDTQYF
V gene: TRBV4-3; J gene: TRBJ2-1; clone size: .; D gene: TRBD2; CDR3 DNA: TGCGCCAGCAGCCAAGAGGGGCTAGCGGGAGGGATCTACAATGAGCAGTTCTTC; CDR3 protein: CASSQEGLAGGIYNEQFF
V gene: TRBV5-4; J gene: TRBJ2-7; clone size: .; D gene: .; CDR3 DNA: TGTGCCAGCAGCCAAAACAGTGAGCAGTACTTC; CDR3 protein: CASSQNSEQYF
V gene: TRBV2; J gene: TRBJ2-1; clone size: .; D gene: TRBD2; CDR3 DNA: TGTGCGGGGGGGGGAGGGCCGTACAATGAGCAGTTCTTC; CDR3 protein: CAGGGGPYNEQFF
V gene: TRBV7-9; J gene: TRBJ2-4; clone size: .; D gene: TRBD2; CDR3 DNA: TGTGCCAGCACGCACAGGGGGAGTCTAGCGGGAGGGCCCAAAAACATTCAGTACTTC; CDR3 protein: CASTHRGSLAGGPKNIQYF
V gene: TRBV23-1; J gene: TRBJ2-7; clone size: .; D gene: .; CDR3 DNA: TGCGCCAGCAGTCACCCTGGGCCCCATCGACACCACTACGAGCAGTACTTC; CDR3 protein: CASSHPGPHRHHYEQYF
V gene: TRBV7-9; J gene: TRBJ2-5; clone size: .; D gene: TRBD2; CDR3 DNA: TGTGCCAGCAGCTCAGGGACTAGCGGGATCATCCCTGAAGAGACCCAGTACTTC; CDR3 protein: CASSSGTSGIIPEETQYF
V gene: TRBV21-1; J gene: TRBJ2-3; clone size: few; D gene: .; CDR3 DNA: TGTGCCAGCAGCTCCCGCCTGACAGGGCCAGATACGCAGTATTTT; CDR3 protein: CASSSRLTGPDTQYF
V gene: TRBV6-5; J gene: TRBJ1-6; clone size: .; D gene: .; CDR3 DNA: TGTGCCAGCAGCCGACGAGGTTCACCCCTCCACTTT; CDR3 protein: CASSRRGSPLHF
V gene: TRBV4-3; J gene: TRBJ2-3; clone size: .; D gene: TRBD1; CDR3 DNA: TGCGCCAGCAGCCAAGATTTTAGACAGGGGACAGATACGCAGTATTTT; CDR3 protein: CASSQDFRQGTDTQYF
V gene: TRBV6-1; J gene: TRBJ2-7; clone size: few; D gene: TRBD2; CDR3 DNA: TGTGCCAGCAGTGTTCGGGAGGGCCTGGCGTCCTACGAGCAGTACTTC; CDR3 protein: CASSVREGLASYEQYF
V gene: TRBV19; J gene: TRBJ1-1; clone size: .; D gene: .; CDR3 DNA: TGTGCCAGTAGTATAGGTCTGGGGAGGACTGAAGCTTTCTTT; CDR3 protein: CASSIGLGRTEAFF